These T cell receptor beta chains were read from a single sample in a study of blood T cell repertoires in COVID-19. Here immunoSEQ multiplex PCR was the method, and the copy in TCRdb shows in-frame clones only, minus some. The top ten clones hold about 15% of a sample with approximately 46,000 clones, more than 75% of them seen once. Specimen: peripheral blood. These receptor sequences come from a man aged 55 to 70 with active or convalescent COVID-19. The CDR3 runs from the conserved cysteine through the conserved F or W. Fields, in order: clone size, V gene, J gene, D gene, CDR3 protein, CDR3 DNA. D genes are given only for firm matches. For some rows the clone size is stated as once, few or many, or as a class when expanded; others skip it.

size: NA; V: TRBV20-1; J: TRBJ2-7; D: NA; CDR3: CSASSAKEGREYEQYF; DNA: TGCAGTGCTAGTTCGGCCAAGGAGGGCAGGGAATACGAGCAGTACTTC
size: once; V: TRBV27; J: TRBJ1-6; D: NA; CDR3: CASRGGAQYNSPLHF; DNA: TGTGCCAGCAGGGGCGGGGCCCAATATAATTCACCCCTCCACTTT
size: NA; V: TRBV11-1; J: TRBJ2-7; D: NA; CDR3: CASSLGRAYEQYF; DNA: TGTGCCAGCAGCTTAGGGAGGGCCTACGAGCAGTACTTC
size: NA; V: TRBV5-5; J: TRBJ2-2; D: NA; CDR3: CASSHTRTTGELFF; DNA: TGTGCCAGCAGCCATACTAGAACAACCGGGGAGCTGTTTTTT
size: once; V: TRBV4-3; J: TRBJ2-3; D: TRBD2; CDR3: CASSQEVGEGLSTDTQYF; DNA: TGCGCCAGCAGCCAAGAAGTCGGGGAGGGACTGAGCACAGATACGCAGTATTTT
size: NA; V: TRBV11-3; J: TRBJ2-2; D: TRBD2; CDR3: CASSLDQLRGATGELFF; DNA: TGTGCCAGCAGCTTAGATCAGTTGCGGGGGGCCACCGGGGAGCTGTTTTTT
size: few; V: TRBV5-6; J: TRBJ1-3; D: TRBD1; CDR3: CASSFGQGAYGNTIYF; DNA: TGTGCCAGCAGCTTCGGACAGGGGGCCTATGGAAACACCATATATTTT
size: NA; V: TRBV7-7; J: TRBJ2-2; D: TRBD1; CDR3: CASSLTGDAYTGELFF; DNA: TGTGCCAGCAGCTTGACAGGGGATGCATACACCGGGGAGCTGTTTTTT
size: NA; V: TRBV27; J: TRBJ2-7; D: NA; CDR3: CASTGTLNEQYF; DNA: TGTGCCAGCACAGGTACCCTCAACGAGCAGTACTTC
size: NA; V: TRBV2; J: TRBJ1-5; D: NA; CDR3: CASSENQVVPQHF; DNA: TGTGCCAGCAGTGAGAACCAGGTCGTGCCCCAGCATTTT
size: NA; V: TRBV6-5; J: TRBJ2-1; D: NA; CDR3: CASSYSPRGGYGEQFF; DNA: TGTGCCAGCAGTTACTCTCCGAGGGGGGGCTACGGTGAGCAGTTCTTC
size: once; V: TRBV9; J: TRBJ2-3; D: NA; CDR3: CASSPLGGGADTQYF; DNA: TGTGCCAGCAGCCCCCTGGGAGGGGGTGCAGATACGCAGTATTTT
size: NA; V: TRBV5-5; J: TRBJ2-5; D: NA; CDR3: CASSPGWGRETQYF; DNA: TGTGCCAGCAGCCCCGGTTGGGGCCGTGAGACCCAGTACTTC
size: NA; V: TRBV28; J: TRBJ2-3; D: TRBD2; CDR3: CASSLIAGPPYF; DNA: TGTGCCAGCAGTTTAATAGCGGGGCCTCCGTATTTT
size: once; V: TRBV18; J: TRBJ1-1; D: TRBD1; CDR3: CASSLQQGADTEAFF; DNA: TGTGCCAGCTCACTACAACAGGGGGCGGACACTGAAGCTTTCTTT
size: NA; V: TRBV5-1; J: TRBJ1-1; D: NA; CDR3: CASSFRGETEAFF; DNA: TGCGCCAGCAGCTTTCGGGGGGAAACTGAAGCTTTCTTT
size: NA; V: TRBV28; J: TRBJ2-1; D: TRBD1; CDR3: CASGGTGSRNEQFF; DNA: TGTGCCAGCGGAGGGACAGGGTCTAGGAATGAGCAGTTCTTC
size: NA; V: TRBV9; J: TRBJ1-2; D: TRBD1; CDR3: CASEPSGQGGGYTF; DNA: TGTGCCAGCGAACCAAGTGGACAGGGTGGCGGCTACACCTTC
size: NA; V: TRBV12-3/TRBV12-4; J: TRBJ1-5; D: TRBD1; CDR3: CASSSDREQPQHF; DNA: TGTGCCAGCAGTTCAGACAGGGAACAGCCCCAGCATTTT
size: NA; V: TRBV12-3/TRBV12-4; J: TRBJ2-1; D: NA; CDR3: CASRRTENEQFF; DNA: TGTGCCAGCAGACGGACAGAGAATGAGCAGTTCTTC
size: NA; V: TRBV28; J: TRBJ1-1; D: TRBD1; CDR3: CASSLYPGGTEAFF; DNA: TGTGCCAGCAGTTTATACCCAGGGGGCACTGAAGCTTTCTTT
size: NA; V: TRBV7-2; J: TRBJ1-1; D: NA; CDR3: CASSGQPNTEAFF; DNA: TGTGCCAGCAGCGGACAGCCGAACACTGAAGCTTTCTTT
size: NA; V: TRBV2; J: TRBJ1-1; D: TRBD1; CDR3: CASSDRTGLTWNTEAFF; DNA: TGTGCCAGCAGTGACCGGACAGGACTAACCTGGAACACTGAAGCTTTCTTT
size: NA; V: TRBV5-1; J: TRBJ2-5; D: NA; CDR3: CASSLGGVTETQYF; DNA: TGCGCCAGCAGCTTGGGCGGGGTCACAGAGACCCAGTACTTC
size: NA; V: TRBV7-9; J: TRBJ1-3; D: NA; CDR3: CASSSFGNSGNTIYF; DNA: TGTGCCAGCAGCTCCTTTGGCAACTCTGGAAACACCATATATTTT
size: NA; V: TRBV28; J: TRBJ1-5; D: NA; CDR3: CASRRGGSWTYSNQPQHF; DNA: TGTGCCAGCAGACGCGGGGGGTCTTGGACCTATAGCAATCAGCCCCAGCATTTT
size: NA; V: TRBV4-3; J: TRBJ1-6; D: NA; CDR3: CASSQAPGTPGSPLHF; DNA: TGCGCCAGCAGCCAAGCACCCGGGACTCCAGGGTCACCCCTCCACTTT
size: once; V: TRBV10-3; J: TRBJ2-1; D: NA; CDR3: CAISEPRRGDEQFF; DNA: TGTGCCATCAGTGAGCCTCGGCGGGGCGATGAGCAGTTCTTC